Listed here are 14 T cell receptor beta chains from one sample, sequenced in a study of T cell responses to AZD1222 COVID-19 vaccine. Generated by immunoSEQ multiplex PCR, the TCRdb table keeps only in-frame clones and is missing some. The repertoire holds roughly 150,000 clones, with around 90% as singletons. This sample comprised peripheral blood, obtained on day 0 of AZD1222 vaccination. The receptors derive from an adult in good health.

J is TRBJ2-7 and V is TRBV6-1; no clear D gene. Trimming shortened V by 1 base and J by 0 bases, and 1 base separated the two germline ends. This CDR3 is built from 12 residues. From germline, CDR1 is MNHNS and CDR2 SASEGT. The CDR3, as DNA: TGTGCCAGCAGTGAAGGCTCCTACGAGCAGTACTTC. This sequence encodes CASSEGSYEQYF.

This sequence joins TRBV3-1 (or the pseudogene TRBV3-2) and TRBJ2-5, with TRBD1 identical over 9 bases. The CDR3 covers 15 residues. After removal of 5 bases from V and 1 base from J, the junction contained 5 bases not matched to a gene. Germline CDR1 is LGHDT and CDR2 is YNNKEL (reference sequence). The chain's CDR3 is CASSGQGIGQETQYF. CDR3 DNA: TGTGCCAGCAGCGGACAGGGGATCGGCCAAGAGACCCAGTACTTC.

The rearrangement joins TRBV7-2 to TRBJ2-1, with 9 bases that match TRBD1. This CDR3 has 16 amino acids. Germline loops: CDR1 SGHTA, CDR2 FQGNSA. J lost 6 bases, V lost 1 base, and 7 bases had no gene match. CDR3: CASSLDRTGVVNEQFF. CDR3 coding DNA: TGTGCCAGCAGCTTAGATCGGACAGGGGTGGTCAATGAGCAGTTCTTC.

CDR3 residues: CAATGGLAANTGELFF. Written as DNA, the CDR3 is TGTGCCGCCACCGGGGGACTAGCGGCGAACACCGGGGAGCTGTTTTTT. The gene calls are TRBV15 and TRBJ2-2; TRBD2 aligns across 11 bases. There are 16 residues in the CDR3. Losses at the gene ends were 11 bases for V and 0 bases for J; bases not matched to a gene: 8. Germline V CDR1 and CDR2: LNHNV, YYDKDF (reference sequence).

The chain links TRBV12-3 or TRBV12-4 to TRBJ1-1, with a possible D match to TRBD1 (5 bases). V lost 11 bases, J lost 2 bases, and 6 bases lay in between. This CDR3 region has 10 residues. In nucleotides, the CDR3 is TGTGCCGGGGGAAACACTGAAGCTTTCTTT. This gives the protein CAGGNTEAFF.

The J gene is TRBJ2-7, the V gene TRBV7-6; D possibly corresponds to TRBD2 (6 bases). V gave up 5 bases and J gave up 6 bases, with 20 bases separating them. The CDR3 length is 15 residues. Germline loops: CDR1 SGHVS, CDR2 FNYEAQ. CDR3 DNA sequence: TGTGCCAGCAGCCAGACCGGGACTGTGCCCGTCGAGCAGTACTTC. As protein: CASSQTGTVPVEQYF.

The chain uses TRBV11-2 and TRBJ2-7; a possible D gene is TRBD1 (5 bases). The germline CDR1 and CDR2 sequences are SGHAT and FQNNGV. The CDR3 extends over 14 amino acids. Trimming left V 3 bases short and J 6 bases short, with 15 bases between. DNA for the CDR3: TGTGCCAGCAGCTTGGTGGTCAGGGTAGGCGAGCAGTACTTC. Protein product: CASSLVVRVGEQYF.

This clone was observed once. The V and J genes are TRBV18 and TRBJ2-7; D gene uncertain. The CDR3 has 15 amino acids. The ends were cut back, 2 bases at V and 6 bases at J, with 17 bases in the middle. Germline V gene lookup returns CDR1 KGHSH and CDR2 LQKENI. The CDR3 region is CASSPNVKPPTEQYF. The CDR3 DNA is TGTGCCAGCTCACCAAATGTCAAACCCCCTACCGAGCAGTACTTC.

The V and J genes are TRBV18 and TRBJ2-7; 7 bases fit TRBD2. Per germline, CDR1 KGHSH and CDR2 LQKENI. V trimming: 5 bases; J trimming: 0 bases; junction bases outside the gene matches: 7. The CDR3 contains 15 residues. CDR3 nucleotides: TGTGCCAGCTCAACGGAGTCGGGGGGCTCCTACGAGCAGTACTTC. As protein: CASSTESGGSYEQYF.

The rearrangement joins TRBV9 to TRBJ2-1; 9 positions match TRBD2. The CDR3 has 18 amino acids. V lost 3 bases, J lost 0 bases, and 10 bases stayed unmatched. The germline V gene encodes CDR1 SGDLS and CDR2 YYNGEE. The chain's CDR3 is CASSGFGGRVGSYNEQFF. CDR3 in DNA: TGTGCCAGCAGCGGCTTCGGCGGGAGGGTGGGCTCCTACAATGAGCAGTTCTTC.

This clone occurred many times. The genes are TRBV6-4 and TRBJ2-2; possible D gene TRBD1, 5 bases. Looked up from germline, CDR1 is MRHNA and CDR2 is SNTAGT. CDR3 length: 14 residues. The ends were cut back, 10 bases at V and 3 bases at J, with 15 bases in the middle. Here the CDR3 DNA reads TGTGCCACCTCGGCGGACATCGACACCGGGGAGCTGTTTTTT. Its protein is CATSADIDTGELFF.

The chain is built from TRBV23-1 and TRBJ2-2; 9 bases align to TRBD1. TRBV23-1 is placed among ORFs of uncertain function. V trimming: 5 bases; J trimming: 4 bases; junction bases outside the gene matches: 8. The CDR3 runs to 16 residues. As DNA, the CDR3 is TGCGCCAGCAGTTCCACCGGGGACAGGGCCACCGGGGAGCTGTTTTTT. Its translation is CASSSTGDRATGELFF.

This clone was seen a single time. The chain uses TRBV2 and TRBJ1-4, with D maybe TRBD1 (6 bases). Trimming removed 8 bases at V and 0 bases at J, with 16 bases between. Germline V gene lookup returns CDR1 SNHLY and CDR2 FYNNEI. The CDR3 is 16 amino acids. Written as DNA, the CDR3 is TGTGCCAGCGGACGAGGACAGAGTGCAACTAATGAAAAACTGTTTTTT. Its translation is CASGRGQSATNEKLFF.

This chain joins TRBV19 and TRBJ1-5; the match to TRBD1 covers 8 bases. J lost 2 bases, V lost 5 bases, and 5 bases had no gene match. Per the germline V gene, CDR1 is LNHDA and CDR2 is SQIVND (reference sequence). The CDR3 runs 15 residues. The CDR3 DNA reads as TGTGCCAGTAGTGTGCCGGACAGGGGCAATCAGCCCCAGCATTTT. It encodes CASSVPDRGNQPQHF.